The source of this TCR beta chain is a study of shared T cell receptors in the human thymus. Germline-derived CDR1 and CDR2 are SGHRS and YFSETQ. The CDR3 runs 12 residues. The repertoire was sequenced with immunoSEQ multiplex PCR; TCRdb's copy has only in-frame clones and lacks some. The sample consists of about 730,000 clones, 70% to 90% of them appearing once. These data were likewise used in another study, on human thymus T cells. That source reports: Repertoires sampled from thymus and blood appeared biased in V and J gene usage.

This sequence joins TRBV5-1 and TRBJ2-5, with no clear D. The last part of the DNA fits TRBJ2-7 better; the J call may be wrong. Sequenced material: thymocytes. The clonotype comes from a girl under three years old with a congenital heart defect. The chain's CDR3 is CASSHSSYEQYF. CDR3 bases: TGCGCCAGCTCTCATAGCTCCTACGAGCAGTACTTC.